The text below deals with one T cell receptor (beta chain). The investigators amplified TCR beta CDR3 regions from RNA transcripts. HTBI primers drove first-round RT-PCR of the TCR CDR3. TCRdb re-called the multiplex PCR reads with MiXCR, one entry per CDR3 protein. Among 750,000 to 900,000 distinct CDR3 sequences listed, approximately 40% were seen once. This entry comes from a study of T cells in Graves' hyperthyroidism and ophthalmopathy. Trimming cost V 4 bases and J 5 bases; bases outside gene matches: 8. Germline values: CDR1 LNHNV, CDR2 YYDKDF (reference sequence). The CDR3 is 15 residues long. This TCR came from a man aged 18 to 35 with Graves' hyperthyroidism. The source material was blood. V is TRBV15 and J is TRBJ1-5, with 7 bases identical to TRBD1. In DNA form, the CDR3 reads TGTGCCACCAGCAAAGACAGGGCCGTATATCAGCCCCAGCATTTT. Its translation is CATSKDRAVYQPQHF. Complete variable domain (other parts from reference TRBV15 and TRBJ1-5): DAMVIQNPRYQVTQFGKPVTLSCSQTLNHNVMYWYQQKSSQAPKLLFHYYDKDFNNEADTPDNFQSRRPNTSFCFLDIRSPGLGDTAMYLCATSKDRAVYQPQHFGDGTRLSIL.